The source of this T cell receptor (beta chain) is a study of immune evolution from preneoplasia to lung adenocarcinoma. Study conclusions and caveats: Later-stage lesions appeared to have more T cells, more diversity, less clonality. From normal lung to invasive adenocarcinoma, top clone frequencies appeared to decrease.

Between the mid-2010s and the late 2010s, patients underwent resection in Japan or China. H&E slides confirmed each diagnosis, reviewed by two pathologists independently. A word on this clone: What it binds is unknown.

The assay was immunoSEQ multiplex PCR, and TCRdb's table has in-frame clones only and misses some. This repertoire shows about 5,000 clones, around 85% found once; its top ten account for 20% to 25%. This sequence originates from an older donor with lung adenocarcinoma. Material: FFPE adjacent normal lung tissue.

The CDR3 is CASSLAGRGNGYTF. CDR3 coding DNA: TGTGCCAGCAGCTTAGCGGGCAGGGGGAATGGCTACACCTTC. V and J are TRBV11-2 and TRBJ1-2; 7 nucleotides align to TRBD1. With 1 base clipped from V and 6 bases from J, the junction kept 5 bases outside the gene matches. The CDR3 spans 14 residues. Germline lookup yields CDR1 SGHAT and CDR2 FQNNGV.